The T cell receptor (beta chain) under discussion was sequenced for a study of long-term antiretroviral therapy in people with HIV. Comment on this clone: The antigen remains unidentified.

It was version v3.0 of the immunoSEQ assay that was run at survey level. Produced via immunoSEQ multiplex PCR; TCRdb's table is partial and in-frame only. The table shows 30,000 to 40,000 clones, with over 70% occurring only once. Study conclusions and caveats: ART adherence, viral resistance and therapy changes were not recorded.

Trimming cost V 7 bases and J 4 bases, with 16 bases left between them. CDR1 MNHNS and CDR2 SASEGT come from the germline V gene. This CDR3 comprises 14 residues. Each HIV participant was treated in the United States. This TCR came from a woman in her fifties or sixties with HIV. Sequencing used unsorted PBMCs, obtained 3.1 years after starting antiretroviral therapy. V usage is TRBV6-1 and J usage is TRBJ1-2; D unclear. The CDR3 DNA is TGTGCCAGCACCACACAACACTTAGCCTATGGCTACACCTTC. Encoded protein: CASTTQHLAYGYTF.